A single sample gave rise to the 29 T cell receptor beta chains below, sequenced in a study of human T cells and chemical hapten exposure. Time point specified: patch test 1, 2 weeks after DPC sensitization. Indicated treatment: therapeutic diphenylcyclopropenone sensitization with weekly scalp DPC. One entry per CDR3 protein results from TCRdb running MiXCR on the RACE reads. The repertoire consists of around 300,000 distinct CDR3 sequences, with around 6.9% occurring once and the leading ten covering about 8%. The starting material was whole blood, obtained in connection with sensitization to the hapten diphenylcyclopropenone (DPC). The receptors derive from a woman between 18 and 29 years old with alopecia areata. Some clones in this sample may be carry-over from other donors' samples.

This clonotype showed up many times. The chain combines TRBV6-2 or TRBV6-3 with TRBJ2-2; 9 positions agree with TRBD2. With V trimmed by 2 bases and J by 6 bases, 7 bases remained unmatched. CDR3 size: 16 residues. The V gene's germline CDR1 is MNHEY and CDR2 SVGEGT. The CDR3 region is CASSYAGTSSPGELFF. DNA of the CDR3: TGTGCCAGCAGTTACGCCGGGACTAGCTCGCCCGGGGAGCTGTTTTTT.

This clonotype occurred a few times. The J gene is TRBJ2-5, the V gene TRBV6-5; TRBD2 aligns across 10 bases. CDR1 is MNHEY, CDR2 SVGAGI, per germline. V gave up 0 bases and J gave up 6 bases; unmatched junction bases: 7. CDR3 length: 16 amino acids. CDR3 sequence (DNA): TGTGCCAGCAGTTACTCAGCAGCGGGGGGGCGGAAGACCCAGTACTTC. Translating gives CASSYSAAGGRKTQYF.

This clonotype was seen a few times. This chain connects TRBV15 to TRBJ2-1; 11 bases are a match to TRBD2. Trimming cost V 3 bases and J 9 bases; bases outside gene matches: 7. This CDR3 is 15 amino acids long. Germline V gene data show CDR1 as LNHNV and CDR2 as YYDKDF (reference sequence). This CDR3 reads CATSSVPTSGAEQFF. The DNA of the CDR3 is TGTGCCACCAGCAGCGTACCGACTAGCGGGGCTGAGCAGTTCTTC.

This clonotype occurred a few times. The V call is TRBV6-4, the J call TRBJ2-3, with D perhaps matching TRBD1 or TRBD2 (6 bases each). CDR1 and CDR2 from the germline V gene are MRHNA and SNTAGT. V was shortened by 6 bases and J by 2 bases, with 15 bases between the two germline ends. The CDR3 has 15 residues. The CDR3 nucleotides read TGTGCCAGCAGCGTCGGGGGCCGCAACACAGATACGCAGTATTTT. This codes for CASSVGGRNTDTQYF.

This chain connects TRBV29-1 to TRBJ2-2, with D perhaps matching TRBD2 (5 bases). Germline V gene sequence: CDR1 SQVTM, CDR2 ANQGSEA. The CDR3 runs to 14 residues. The V and J ends lost 3 bases and 0 bases respectively, with 8 bases between them. CDR3 loop: CSVEGRTNTGELFF. CDR3 in DNA: TGCAGCGTTGAGGGGAGAACGAACACCGGGGAGCTGTTTTTT.

The chain has TRBV7-9 and TRBJ1-4; 12 bases map to TRBD1. CDR3 size: 16 residues. The ends lost 5 bases at V and 4 bases at J; junction bases unmatched: 5. Germline-derived CDR1 and CDR2 are SEHNR and FQNEAQ (reference sequence). Here the CDR3 DNA reads TGTGCCAGCAGCACCGGGACAGGGGGCCTTAATGAAAAACTGTTTTTT. Its protein is CASSTGTGGLNEKLFF.

The sample holds a few counts of this clonotype. The chain joins TRBV12-3 or TRBV12-4 to TRBJ1-1; the D gene is possibly TRBD1 (6 bases). V lost 5 bases, J lost 0 bases, and 13 bases lay in between. The CDR3 has 15 residues. Here the CDR3 reads CASSNHREVNTEAFF. The CDR3 coding sequence is TGTGCCAGCAGTAATCACAGGGAGGTGAACACTGAAGCTTTCTTT.

The chain links TRBV3-1 to TRBJ2-1; 12 bases align to TRBD2. J gave up 10 bases and V 1 base, and 8 bases lay outside the gene matches. Germline V gene lookup returns CDR1 LGHDT and CDR2 YNNKEL (reference sequence). The CDR3 is made up of 16 amino acids. CDR3 in DNA: TGTGCCAGCAGCCAAGGGTCGACTAGCGGGGGCCCCGAGCAGTTCTTC. Translation: CASSQGSTSGGPEQFF.

This clonotype was observed at least ten times. CDR3 in amino acids: CASGIAGGPDTQYF. The CDR3 DNA sequence: TGTGCCAGCGGAATAGCGGGGGGCCCAGATACGCAGTATTTT. The chain carries TRBV12-3 or TRBV12-4 and TRBJ2-3; 10 bases agree with TRBD2. This CDR3 region has 14 residues. The V gene end was trimmed by 8 bases and the J gene end by 4 bases; junction bases not matched to a gene: 6.

This clonotype was detected many times. The genes are TRBV6-2 or TRBV6-3 and TRBJ2-3; the D gene is possibly TRBD2 (5 bases). The CDR3 length is 20 residues. Trimming left V 2 bases short and J 2 bases short, with 26 bases between. Germline lookup yields CDR1 MNHEY and CDR2 SVGEGT. DNA of the CDR3: TGTGCCAGCAGTTACCCCCTCGTTTCGGCTAGCCGGATGCTCACAGATACGCAGTATTTT. It is translated as CASSYPLVSASRMLTDTQYF.

The V gene is TRBV4-2, the J gene TRBJ2-3; D may be TRBD1 or TRBD2 (5 bases each). Germline V gene lookup returns CDR1 LGHNA and CDR2 YNFKEQ. V lost 2 bases and J lost 6, with 15 bases in between. CDR3 size: 15 residues. The CDR3, as DNA: TGTGCCAGCAGCCAATCGACGGGACCTAATGATACGCAGTATTTT. Its protein is CASSQSTGPNDTQYF.

The chain is built from TRBV5-1 and TRBJ2-7; 12 bases are a match to TRBD2. Germline V lookup: CDR1 SGHRS, CDR2 YFSETQ. The V and J ends lost 4 bases and 2 bases, in that order; junction bases with no gene match: 13. This CDR3 region has 18 residues. The CDR3 reads CASSHGLAGSPGPYEQYF. CDR3 nucleotide sequence: TGCGCCAGCAGCCACGGACTAGCGGGGTCGCCGGGACCCTACGAGCAGTACTTC.

Only a few counts were recorded for this clonotype. V and J are TRBV5-6 and TRBJ2-7; D call uncertain. The V gene lost 0 bases and the J gene lost 2 bases, with 6 bases spanning the gap. CDR1 SGHDT and CDR2 YYEEEE come from the germline V gene. This CDR3 is built from 13 residues. CDR3 DNA: TGTGCCAGCAGCTTGGGAGCCCCCTACGAGCAGTACTTC. Protein sequence: CASSLGAPYEQYF.

This clonotype was detected many times. The rearrangement joins TRBV4-1 to TRBJ2-7; TRBD1 or TRBD2 may be the D gene (5 bases each). V was pared by 6 bases and J by 2 bases, with 17 bases between. In germline, CDR1 is MGHRA, CDR2 YSYEKL. This CDR3 has 15 amino acids. The CDR3 DNA follows: TGCGCCAGCAGGAAAAAGTGGGGACGAACCTACGAGCAGTACTTC. Encoded protein: CASRKKWGRTYEQYF.

This clonotype was seen only a few times. This chain connects TRBV4-3 to TRBJ2-6, with 8 bases aligning to TRBD1. This CDR3 spans 17 amino acids. V shed 0 bases and J 0 bases; nucleotides not matched to a gene: 1. The germline CDR1 and CDR2 sequences are LGHNA and YSLEER. CDR3 protein: CASSQETGGSGANVLTF. The CDR3 bases are TGCGCCAGCAGCCAAGAAACAGGGGGCTCTGGGGCCAACGTCCTGACTTTC.

Only a few counts were recorded for this clonotype. The CDR3 loop is CASRPDREGRTYEQYF. The CDR3 bases are TGTGCCAGCAGACCGGACAGGGAGGGAAGAACCTACGAGCAGTACTTC. V is TRBV6-5 and J is TRBJ2-7; weak D call: TRBD1 (8 bases). V was shortened by 6 bases and J by 2 bases, with 20 bases between the two germline ends. Germline V gene data show CDR1 as MNHEY and CDR2 as SVGAGI. This CDR3 region has 16 residues.

This clonotype showed up many times. The V and J genes are TRBV9 and TRBJ2-3; D is perhaps TRBD1 or TRBD2 (5 bases each). The V gene's germline CDR1 is SGDLS and CDR2 YYNGEE. The CDR3 loop spans 17 amino acids. V was cut by 0 bases and J by 8 bases, with 22 bases left in between. The CDR3 coding sequence is TGTGCCAGCAGCGTAGTATTCCTGATGTCAGGGACGCCTACGCAGTATTTT. Translating gives CASSVVFLMSGTPTQYF. Drawing the rest from reference TRBV9 and TRBJ2-3, the complete variable domain is DSGVTQTPKHLITATGQRVTLRCSPRSGDLSVYWYQQSLDQGLQFLIQYYNGEERAKGNILERFSAQQFPDLHSELNLSSLELGDSALYFCASSVVFLMSGTPTQYFGPGTRLTVL.

This clonotype was observed a handful of times. In nucleotides, the CDR3 is TGTGCCAGCAGTTACTCCCGCGGGGGCAGAGAGACCCAGTACTTC. It encodes CASSYSRGGRETQYF. The V gene is TRBV6-6, the J gene TRBJ2-5; tentative D call: TRBD2 (7 bases). From germline, CDR1 is MNHNY and CDR2 SVGAGI (reference sequence). The CDR3 runs to 15 residues. The V and J ends lost 0 bases and 4 bases respectively, with 12 bases between them.

The J gene is TRBJ1-5, the V gene TRBV6-2 or TRBV6-3; no clear D. The CDR3 loop spans 13 amino acids. With 2 bases removed from V and 2 bases from J, the gap between germline ends came to 4 bases. Germline CDR1 is MNHEY and CDR2 is SVGEGT. This CDR3 is CASSYLRNQPQHF. As DNA, the CDR3 is TGTGCCAGCAGTTACCTGCGCAATCAGCCCCAGCATTTT.

The rearrangement joins TRBV21-1 to TRBJ2-2; the D segment call TRBD1 is taken from the table without a DNA check. TRBV21-1 corresponds to a pseudogene. The CDR3 spans 17 residues. CDR3 residues: CARPIYGQGNNTGELFF. In DNA, the CDR3 is TGTGCCAGACCGATCTATGGACAGGGCAATAACACCGGGGAGCTGTTTTTT.

This clonotype has a count of ten or more. An end of the junction differs from the germline gene, which may be a read error. CDR3 sequence (DNA): TGTGCCATCACTGAGGGGGCGAACACCGGGGAGCTGTTTTTT. Translating gives CAITEGANTGELFF. This chain links TRBV10-3 with TRBJ2-2, with D perhaps matching TRBD1 (6 bases). Germline lookup yields CDR1 ENHRY and CDR2 SYGVKD. CDR3 length equals 14 residues.

The chain couples TRBV15 to TRBJ2-1, with D unresolved. Deletions cut 0 bases from V and 6 bases from J, with 12 bases between. Germline-derived CDR1 and CDR2 are LNHNV and YYDKDF (reference sequence). This CDR3 is 15 amino acids long. CDR3 region: CATSRDQGTGNEQFF. CDR3 in DNA: TGTGCCACCAGCAGAGATCAAGGCACCGGCAATGAGCAGTTCTTC.

This clonotype was seen ten or more times. V usage is TRBV24-1 and J usage is TRBJ2-5, with 7 positions matching TRBD1. The trim removed 2 bases at V and 5 bases at J, leaving 4 bases unmatched. The CDR3 extends over 14 amino acids. Germline V gene lookup returns CDR1 KGHDR and CDR2 SFDVKD. The chain's CDR3 is CATSDSNRGETQYF. In DNA form, the CDR3 reads TGTGCCACCAGTGATTCCAACAGGGGTGAGACCCAGTACTTC.

The CDR3 nucleotides read TGTGCCAGCAGCTTATGGCCGAAAATCTCTGGAAACACCATATATTTT. Translating it yields CASSLWPKISGNTIYF. This chain connects TRBV7-6 to TRBJ1-3, with D unresolved. The germline V and J ends were trimmed by 2 bases and 0 bases, with 11 bases remaining between them. Germline V gene lookup returns CDR1 SGHVS and CDR2 FNYEAQ. The CDR3 has 16 amino acids.

The chain couples TRBV3-1 to TRBJ1-2, with TRBD1 matching over 9 bases. The CDR3 length is 15 residues. Germline CDR1 is LGHDT and CDR2 is YNNKEL (reference sequence). With V trimmed by 3 bases and J by 8 bases, 10 bases remained unmatched. CDR3 in amino acids: CASSQLDRGRSGYTF. CDR3 coding DNA: TGTGCCAGCAGCCAGTTGGACAGGGGCCGTAGCGGCTACACCTTC.

The rearrangement joins TRBV6-2 or TRBV6-3 to TRBJ2-3; D gene ambiguous. Trimming left V 2 bases short and J 5 bases short, with 8 bases between. The germline CDR1 and CDR2 sequences are MNHEY and SVGEGT. The CDR3 spans 13 residues. CDR3 DNA: TGTGCCAGCAGTTACACTCTACGAGATACGCAGTATTTT. It encodes CASSYTLRDTQYF.

The V and J genes are TRBV6-5 and TRBJ2-3, with D tentatively TRBD1 (5 bases). Germline CDR1 MNHEY, CDR2 SVGAGI. V was shortened by 4 bases and J by 0 bases, with 8 bases between the two germline ends. This CDR3 spans 14 amino acids. CDR3: CASSLTDSTDTQYF. In DNA form, the CDR3 reads TGTGCCAGCAGTTTGACAGACAGCACAGATACGCAGTATTTT.

This clonotype has a count of ten or more. J is TRBJ2-1 and V is TRBV28; tentatively, D is TRBD1 (6 bases). V lost 7 bases and J lost 10, with 14 bases in between. This CDR3 is built from 12 residues. Germline V CDR1 and CDR2: MDHEN, SYDVKM. In nucleotides, the CDR3 is TGTGCCAGCACCAGGGGTATTAAGGAGCAGTTCTTC. Amino acid sequence: CASTRGIKEQFF.

The chain links TRBV6-2 or TRBV6-3 to TRBJ2-4; D call uncertain. The CDR3 is 15 amino acids. Germline CDR1 MNHEY, CDR2 SVGEGT. V lost 6 bases and J lost 0, with 12 bases in between. The CDR3 bases are TGTGCCAGCAGAGGCCTTCTACTAGCCAAAAACATTCAGTACTTC. Protein: CASRGLLLAKNIQYF.